Shown below are 26 T cell receptor beta chains from a single sample sequenced in a study of cytomegalovirus exposure and HLA in healthy donors (dated by TCRdb to about 2017). The method was the immunoSEQ multiplex PCR assay. For the multiplex PCR, a mixture combining 60 forward primers for TCR Vbeta segments and 13 reverse primers for TCR Jbeta segments was used. TCRdb took over this immuneACCESS table, retaining in-frame rearrangements with V and J assigned. Such tables are incomplete; in checked studies, under half of the missing clones stem from an unresolved V gene, and the remainder is unexplained. The sample yields 75,000 or so clones; 60% to 75% were counted once. Less than 25% of the sample goes to the ten largest clones. What was sequenced was PBMCs. The source of these receptors is a man aged 40-49 years in good health and CMV-seropositive.

CDR3 protein: CASSWRIAKNIQYF. In DNA form, the CDR3 reads TGTGCCAGCTCTTGGAGGATAGCCAAAAACATTCAGTACTTC. This chain uses TRBV6-5 with TRBJ2-4, with a possible D match to TRBD2 (5 bases). CDR3 length: 14 residues. V lost 8 bases to trimming and J lost 0 bases, with 11 bases between them. Germline CDR1 MNHEY, CDR2 SVGAGI.

CDR3 nucleotide sequence: TGTGCCAGCAGCTCCCTACAGGGGGGTGATACTGAAGCTTTCTTT. It yields the protein CASSSLQGGDTEAFF. The gene calls are TRBV11-2 and TRBJ1-1, with TRBD1 matching 8 bases. J lost 5 bases, V lost 4 bases, and 9 bases had no gene match. Germline V gene sequence: CDR1 SGHAT, CDR2 FQNNGV. There are 15 residues in the CDR3.

V is TRBV11-2 and J is TRBJ2-7; D is ambiguous. V was shortened by 2 bases and J by 1 base, with 3 bases between the two germline ends. CDR1 and CDR2 from the germline V gene are SGHAT and FQNNGV. The CDR3 length is 12 residues. CDR3 region: CASSLPSYEQYF. The CDR3 nucleotides read TGTGCCAGCAGCTTACCTTCCTACGAGCAGTACTTC.

Comment on this clone: The same CDR3 is also encoded by other DNA sequences in this sample. The V call is TRBV7-2, the J call TRBJ2-2; 7 nucleotides align to TRBD1. CDR3 size: 16 residues. V gave up 3 bases and J gave up 2 bases; unmatched junction bases: 6. Per the germline V gene, CDR1 is SGHTA and CDR2 is FQGNSA. DNA for the CDR3: TGTGCCAGCAGCTTCCTCGGGACAGCAAACACCGGGGAGCTGTTTTTT. Its protein is CASSFLGTANTGELFF.

In nucleotides, the CDR3 is TGCGCCAGCAGCTCCACGACAGTCTCCGGGGCCAACGTCCTGACTTTC. Amino acids: CASSSTTVSGANVLTF. The chain links TRBV5-1 to TRBJ2-6, with a possible D match to TRBD1 (5 bases). V was pared by 3 bases and J by 4 bases, with 14 bases between. This CDR3 contains 16 residues. CDR1 SGHRS and CDR2 YFSETQ come from the germline V gene.

This clone was detected only once. The chain carries TRBV7-9 and TRBJ2-1, with 10 bases fitting TRBD1. This CDR3 contains 15 residues. V trimming: 4 bases; J trimming: 9 bases; junction bases outside the gene matches: 9. Germline CDR1 and CDR2: SEHNR and FQNEAQ (reference sequence). This CDR3 reads CASSSRQGAIPEQFF. DNA for the CDR3: TGTGCCAGCAGCTCGAGACAGGGGGCTATTCCTGAGCAGTTCTTC.

The chain uses TRBV13 and TRBJ1-2, with D perhaps matching TRBD1 (5 bases). Germline CDR1 and CDR2: PRHDT and FYEKMQ (reference sequence). V was trimmed by 4 bases and J by 7 bases, leaving 10 bases between them. CDR3 length: 12 amino acids. The CDR3 nucleotides are TGTGCCAGCAGCTCAGGGACTTCTGGCTACACCTTC. Translating it yields CASSSGTSGYTF.

This clone was observed a handful of times. V is TRBV7-6 and J is TRBJ2-2; D gene unclear. Germline V gives CDR1 SGHVS, CDR2 FNYEAQ. Trimming took 5 bases from V and 4 from J, leaving 17 bases between them. This CDR3 has 16 amino acids. The CDR3 region has the DNA TGTGCCAGCAGCCCCTTGGGCCAGGCGAGCACCGGGGAGCTGTTTTTT. Its translation: CASSPLGQASTGELFF.

The rearrangement links TRBV5-1 to TRBJ1-1; 9 bases match TRBD1. The germline CDR1 and CDR2 sequences are SGHRS and YFSETQ. The length of the CDR3 is 15 residues. V was pared by 0 bases and J by 5 bases, with 5 bases of the junction left unmatched. Here the CDR3 DNA reads TGCGCCAGCAGCTTGGGGGACAGGGATTGGACTGAAGCTTTCTTT. It specifies CASSLGDRDWTEAFF.

The CDR3 DNA follows: TGTGCCAGCAGTGAAAGCTTGGTAGCTGGGGCATATGAGCAGTTCTTC. It specifies CASSESLVAGAYEQFF. The chain links TRBV6-1 to TRBJ2-1; D might be TRBD1 (5 bases). The CDR3 extends over 16 amino acids. V was cut by 2 bases and J by 8 bases, with 19 bases left in between. Germline V gene sequence: CDR1 MNHNS, CDR2 SASEGT.

This chain links TRBV5-1 with TRBJ1-2, with 9 nucleotides matching TRBD1. The CDR3 sequence is 14 residues long. After removal of 3 bases from V and 4 bases from J, the junction contained 4 bases not matched to a gene. The germline CDR1 and CDR2 sequences are SGHRS and YFSETQ. The CDR3 loop reads CASSSETGGYGYTF. CDR3 DNA sequence: TGCGCCAGCAGCTCTGAGACAGGGGGCTATGGCTACACCTTC.

The chain recombines TRBV4-2 with TRBJ1-6, with a tentative D call TRBD1 (6 bases). Germline values: CDR1 LGHNA, CDR2 YNFKEQ. V dropped 2 bases and J dropped 11 bases, with 16 bases sitting between them. The CDR3 has 15 residues. CDR3 residues: CASSQSQGPEAPLHF. The CDR3 coding sequence is TGTGCCAGCAGCCAATCACAGGGCCCGGAGGCACCCCTCCACTTT.

This clone was observed a few times. The chain employs TRBV27 and TRBJ2-2; 10 nucleotides align to TRBD2. Germline V gives CDR1 MNHEY, CDR2 SMNVEV (reference sequence). The J segment lost 3 bases and the V segment lost 6 bases, leaving 13 bases of the junction unmatched. The CDR3 runs to 18 residues. In nucleotides, the CDR3 is TGTGCCAGCAGGCTAGGTTCAGCGGGGGGGCTTGACACCGGGGAGCTGTTTTTT. It yields the protein CASRLGSAGGLDTGELFF.

The gene calls are TRBV5-6 and TRBJ1-6, with a tentative D call TRBD1 (6 bases). Germline lookup yields CDR1 SGHDT and CDR2 YYEEEE. The ends were cut back, 3 bases at V and 12 bases at J, with 19 bases in the middle. The CDR3 extends over 15 amino acids. CDR3 loop: CASSSWTELRVPLHF. CDR3 DNA sequence: TGTGCCAGCAGCTCCTGGACAGAACTTCGGGTACCCCTCCACTTT.

In this sample, this clone turned up a few times. The chain uses TRBV19 and TRBJ1-1; D unresolved. Between the trimmed V and J ends, which lost 7 bases and 2 bases, there was a span of 26 bases. Germline V gene sequence: CDR1 LNHDA, CDR2 SQIVND (reference sequence). This CDR3 spans 18 amino acids. This CDR3 reads CASKSTIGSSGRNTEAFF. CDR3 nucleotides: TGTGCCAGTAAGAGCACTATCGGCAGCTCGGGAAGAAACACTGAAGCTTTCTTT.

The sample holds a few counts of this clone. V and J are TRBV4-1 and TRBJ1-1; D not certain. V gave up 4 bases and J gave up 3 bases, with 18 bases separating them. The CDR3 covers 16 residues. CDR1 and CDR2 from the germline V gene are MGHRA and YSYEKL. For the CDR3, the DNA is TGCGCCAGCAGCCGAAGACCCGGAATAACAGACACTGAAGCTTTCTTT. It specifies CASSRRPGITDTEAFF.

This clone was picked up a small number of times. This chain connects TRBV27 to TRBJ2-1; TRBD1 matches at 7 bases. V lost 7 bases and J lost 0; bases outside the gene matches: 3. This CDR3 is built from 14 residues. Germline V gives CDR1 MNHEY, CDR2 SMNVEV (reference sequence). The CDR3 DNA sequence: TGTGCCAGCACCTCAGGGGGCTCCTACAATGAGCAGTTCTTC. It encodes CASTSGGSYNEQFF.

V usage is TRBV30 and J usage is TRBJ1-5; 7 nucleotides match TRBD1. Germline loops: CDR1 GTSNPN, CDR2 SVGIG (reference sequence). CDR3 length: 12 amino acids. V gave up 2 bases and J gave up 9 bases; unmatched junction bases: 4. The CDR3 reads CAWSKGAGPQHF. The CDR3 coding sequence is TGTGCCTGGAGTAAGGGGGCCGGGCCCCAGCATTTT.

Only a few counts were recorded for this clone. The rearrangement uses TRBV2 and TRBJ1-5; TRBD1 aligns across 7 bases. The germline gives CDR1 SNHLY, CDR2 FYNNEI. This CDR3 is built from 14 residues. J gave up 6 bases and V 3 bases, and 5 bases lay outside the gene matches. CDR3 amino acids: CASSDRQGGQPQHF. The CDR3 DNA follows: TGTGCCAGCAGTGACCGACAGGGCGGTCAGCCCCAGCATTTT.

This rearrangement joins TRBV7-8 to TRBJ2-1; no clear D. Germline assignment: CDR1 SGHVS and CDR2 FQNEAQ. Trimming took off 2 bases at V and 7 bases at J, with 3 bases between the two ends. CDR3 length: 11 residues. The CDR3 reads CASSLLNEQFF. The CDR3 bases are TGTGCCAGCAGCTTACTTAATGAGCAGTTCTTC.

There are a few counts of this clone. The V gene is TRBV7-8, the J gene TRBJ1-2; TRBD1 agrees at 7 bases. The CDR3 consists of 12 residues. Germline CDR1 reads SGHVS; CDR2 reads FQNEAQ. The junction had 8 bases not matched to a gene; V was cut back by 10 bases and J by 6 bases. CDR3 amino acids: CATTQGLDGYTF. The CDR3 DNA reads as TGTGCCACTACACAGGGGTTGGATGGCTACACCTTC.

The J gene is TRBJ2-1, the V gene TRBV5-4, with 10 bases matching TRBD2. Germline lookup yields CDR1 SGHNT and CDR2 YYREEE (reference sequence). The V gene end was trimmed by 0 bases and the J gene end by 5 bases; junction bases not matched to a gene: 2. The CDR3 covers 15 residues. The CDR3 region is CASSLGLAGDNEQFF. In DNA, the CDR3 is TGTGCCAGCAGCTTGGGGCTAGCGGGGGACAATGAGCAGTTCTTC.

The rearrangement links TRBV6-5 to TRBJ2-5, with 8 bases matching TRBD2. From germline, CDR1 is MNHEY and CDR2 SVGAGI. This CDR3 has 15 residues. Trimming at V came to 7 bases and at J to 5 bases, leaving 12 bases not matched to a gene. CDR3 residues: CASTPSRGGLETQYF. Written as DNA, the CDR3 is TGTGCCAGCACCCCCTCACGGGGGGGCTTGGAGACCCAGTACTTC.

The chain is built from TRBV30 and TRBJ1-5, with TRBD1 matching over 7 bases. This CDR3 is 18 amino acids long. CDR1 and CDR2 from the germline V gene are GTSNPN and SVGIG (reference sequence). The trim removed 0 bases at V and 7 bases at J, leaving 18 bases unmatched. The CDR3 spells CAWSVRATGRIGCQPQHF. CDR3 nucleotides: TGTGCCTGGAGTGTACGGGCGACAGGGAGAATCGGGTGCCAGCCCCAGCATTTT.

The gene calls are TRBV18 and TRBJ2-5; 10 bases agree with TRBD2. The CDR3 spans 15 residues. Germline V gene sequence: CDR1 KGHSH, CDR2 LQKENI. With V trimmed by 2 bases and J by 4 bases, 4 bases remained unmatched. CDR3: CASSPGTSGAETQYF. The CDR3 region has the DNA TGTGCCAGCTCACCAGGAACTAGCGGGGCAGAGACCCAGTACTTC.

The genes are TRBV27 and TRBJ2-2, with 13 positions matching TRBD2. In germline, CDR1 is MNHEY, CDR2 SMNVEV (reference sequence). This CDR3 contains 17 residues. V shed 6 bases and J 1 base; nucleotides not matched to a gene: 5. The CDR3 nucleotides read TGTGCCAGCAGCCCACTAGCGGGGGGGAAGAACACCGGGGAGCTGTTTTTT. It encodes CASSPLAGGKNTGELFF.